A single T cell receptor (beta chain) is shown here with its context. This sample was included in a study of human T cells and chemical hapten exposure. Study information: Minor pooled library volume differences mainly drove per-sample TCR yield variation.

Time point meaning: patch test 1, 2 weeks after DPC sensitization. Treatment: therapeutic diphenylcyclopropenone sensitization with weekly scalp DPC. Unfractionated whole blood yielded total RNA. Authors' analysis steps: Per-sample TCR counts ranged from roughly 20,000 to 750,000, median around 96,000. Each CDR3 protein gets one entry after TCRdb re-called the RACE reads with MiXCR. The V and J calls were not made by the authors but by TCRdb's processing. The sample carries 150,000 to 200,000 distinct CDR3 sequences, around 22% recorded once. Sequenced material: whole blood, taken in connection with sensitization to the hapten diphenylcyclopropenone (DPC). The receptor was derived from a woman in her forties or fifties with alopecia areata. Some clones in this sample may be carry-over from other donors' samples.

The CDR3 is CASTIGTAPFNTEAFF. The CDR3 nucleotides read TGTGCCAGCACTATCGGGACAGCCCCTTTTAACACTGAAGCTTTCTTT. This chain joins TRBV2 and TRBJ1-1; TRBD1 aligns across 7 bases. Germline assignment: CDR1 SNHLY and CDR2 FYNNEI. Losses at the gene ends were 7 bases for V and 2 bases for J; bases not matched to a gene: 13. The CDR3 sequence is 16 residues long.